Each of the 6 T cell receptor beta chains below was sequenced from the same sample in a study of T cell changes during pregnancy in multiple sclerosis. Profiled with immunoSEQ multiplex PCR; TCRdb holds only in-frame clones, not every one. Of 60,000 to 85,000 clones listed, around 94% are singletons. The sample was peripheral blood, taken in the third trimester of pregnancy. The receptor set was obtained from a female donor with multiple sclerosis, enrolled in a pregnancy study.

The V gene is TRBV30, the J gene TRBJ1-1, with 7 nucleotides matching TRBD1. The trim removed 1 base at V and 5 bases at J, leaving 10 bases unmatched. Germline loops: CDR1 GTSNPN, CDR2 SVGIG (reference sequence). The length of the CDR3 is 15 residues. The chain's CDR3 is CAWSAPNLQGTEAFF. The CDR3 coding sequence is TGTGCCTGGAGTGCACCGAATTTACAGGGGACTGAAGCTTTCTTT.

This sequence joins TRBV7-2 and TRBJ1-3; 7 nucleotides match TRBD1. V was clipped by 5 bases and J by 4 bases; unmatched bases: 8. The length of the CDR3 is 15 residues. Germline loops: CDR1 SGHTA, CDR2 FQGNSA. CDR3 in DNA: TGTGCCAGCAGCGTCGAGGGGGCGCAGGGAAACACCATATATTTT. This codes for CASSVEGAQGNTIYF.

The genes are TRBV18 and TRBJ2-1; 9 bases map to TRBD2. Germline CDR1 and CDR2: KGHSH and LQKENI. The junction had 3 bases not matched to a gene; V was cut back by 0 bases and J by 6 bases. The CDR3 sequence is 15 residues long. CDR3 sequence (DNA): TGTGCCAGCTCACCACCTAGCGGGGGACCCAATGAGCAGTTCTTC. Its translation: CASSPPSGGPNEQFF.

This clone was detected only once. V and J are TRBV7-6 and TRBJ2-3, with D perhaps matching TRBD2 (6 bases). V was shortened by 1 base and J by 4 bases, with 6 bases between the two germline ends. Germline values: CDR1 SGHVS, CDR2 FNYEAQ. The CDR3 contains 13 residues. The CDR3 is CASSLGGADTQYF. The CDR3 DNA sequence: TGTGCCAGCAGCTTAGGGGGGGCAGATACGCAGTATTTT.

This chain links TRBV13 with TRBJ1-3; D gene ambiguous. Germline CDR1 PRHDT, CDR2 FYEKMQ (reference sequence). V was pared by 5 bases and J by 3 bases, with 17 bases between. The CDR3 is 16 amino acids. DNA for the CDR3: TGTGCCAGCAGCCAGCCGGGAGGGCTAAGTGGAAACACCATATATTTT. Protein sequence: CASSQPGGLSGNTIYF.

This clone was seen just once. The chain links TRBV2 to TRBJ2-7; 10 nucleotides align to TRBD2. Per the germline V gene, CDR1 is SNHLY and CDR2 is FYNNEI. The CDR3 extends over 15 amino acids. V was clipped by 3 bases and J by 4 bases; unmatched bases: 6. The CDR3 sequence is CASSEGAGGPYEQYF. DNA of the CDR3: TGTGCCAGCAGTGAGGGAGCGGGGGGGCCTTACGAGCAGTACTTC.